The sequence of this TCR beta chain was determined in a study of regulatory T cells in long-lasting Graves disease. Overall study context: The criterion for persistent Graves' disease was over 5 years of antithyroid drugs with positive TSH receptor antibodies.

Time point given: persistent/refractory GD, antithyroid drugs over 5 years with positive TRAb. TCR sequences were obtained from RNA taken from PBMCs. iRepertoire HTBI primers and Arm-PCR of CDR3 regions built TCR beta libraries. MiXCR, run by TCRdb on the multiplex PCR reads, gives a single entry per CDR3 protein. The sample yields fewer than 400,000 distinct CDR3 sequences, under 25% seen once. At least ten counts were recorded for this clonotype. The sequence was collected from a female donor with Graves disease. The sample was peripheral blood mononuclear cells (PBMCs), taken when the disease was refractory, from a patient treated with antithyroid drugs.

The CDR3, as DNA: TGTGCCAGCAGCTTAGCTAGTTGGGAGACCCAGTACTTC. This codes for CASSLASWETQYF. V is TRBV11-2 and J is TRBJ2-5; the D is unclear. Trimming shortened V by 1 base and J by 5 bases, and 8 bases separated the two germline ends. The CDR3 contains 13 residues. Germline V gene lookup returns CDR1 SGHAT and CDR2 FQNNGV.